This T cell receptor beta chain was retrieved from a study of metastatic and nonmetastatic thyroid tumors. Regarding the study as a whole: Within blood and tumor, benign nodules reportedly had significantly lower TCR beta diversity than malignant thyroid tumors did.

Authors' processing steps: Built for papillary thyroid cancer, a distant-metastasis classifier drew on CDR3 differences across clinicopathological groups. Through MiXCR, TCRdb re-clonotyped the PCR reads. TCRdb assigned the V and J calls; the authors' analysis was not used. This sample has roughly 42,000 clones, with about 20% found just once. All patients were treatment-naive before thyroid surgery. Many counts were recorded for this clone. Its target is not known. Given a much more abundant clone one base away, this may be a read error. Likely a read error: the CDR3 ends without its conserved phenylalanine or tryptophan. The sample comprised tumor tissue. This clonotype was obtained from a female donor with papillary thyroid cancer or a benign thyroid nodule (not recorded which). Some clones in this sample may be carry-over from other donors' samples.

The CDR3 protein is CASSLGLALEQYS. The CDR3 DNA reads TGTGCCAGCAGCTTGGGACTAGCGCTCGAGCAGTACTCC. The genes are TRBV11-2 and TRBJ2-7, with TRBD2 matching 10 bases. The germline CDR1 and CDR2 sequences are SGHAT and FQNNGV. V lost 3 bases to trimming and J lost 6 bases; unmatched junction nucleotides: 2. The CDR3 runs 13 residues.